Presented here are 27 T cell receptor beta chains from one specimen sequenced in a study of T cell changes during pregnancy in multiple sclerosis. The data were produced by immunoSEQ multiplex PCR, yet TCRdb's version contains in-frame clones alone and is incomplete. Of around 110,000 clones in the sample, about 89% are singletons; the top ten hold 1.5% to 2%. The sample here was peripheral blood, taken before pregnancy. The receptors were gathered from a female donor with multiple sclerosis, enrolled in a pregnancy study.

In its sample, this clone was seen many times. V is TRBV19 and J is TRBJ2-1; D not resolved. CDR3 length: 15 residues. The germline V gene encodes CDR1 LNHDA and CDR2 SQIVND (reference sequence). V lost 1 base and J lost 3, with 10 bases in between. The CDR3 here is CASSIVSADYNEQFF. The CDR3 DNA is TGTGCCAGTAGTATAGTGTCTGCGGACTACAATGAGCAGTTCTTC.

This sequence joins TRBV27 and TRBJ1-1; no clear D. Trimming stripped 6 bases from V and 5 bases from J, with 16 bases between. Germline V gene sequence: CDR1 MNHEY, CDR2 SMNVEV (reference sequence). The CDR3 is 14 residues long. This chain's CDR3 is CASRRDTRRTEAFF. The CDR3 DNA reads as TGTGCCAGCAGGAGAGACACGCGTCGGACTGAAGCTTTCTTT.

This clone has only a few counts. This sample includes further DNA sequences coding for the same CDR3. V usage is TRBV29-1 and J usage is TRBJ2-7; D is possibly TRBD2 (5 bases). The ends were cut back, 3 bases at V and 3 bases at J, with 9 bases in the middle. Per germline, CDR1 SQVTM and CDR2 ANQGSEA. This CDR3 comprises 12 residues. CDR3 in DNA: TGCAGCGTTGATGGACTCAACTACGAGCAGTACTTC. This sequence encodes CSVDGLNYEQYF.

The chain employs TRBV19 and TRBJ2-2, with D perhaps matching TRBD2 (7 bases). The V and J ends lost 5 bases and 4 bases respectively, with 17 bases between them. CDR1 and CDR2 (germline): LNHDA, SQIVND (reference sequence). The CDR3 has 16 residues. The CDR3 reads CASSPRGGEFTGELFF. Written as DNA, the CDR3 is TGTGCCAGTAGTCCCCGAGGGGGGGAGTTCACCGGGGAGCTGTTTTTT.

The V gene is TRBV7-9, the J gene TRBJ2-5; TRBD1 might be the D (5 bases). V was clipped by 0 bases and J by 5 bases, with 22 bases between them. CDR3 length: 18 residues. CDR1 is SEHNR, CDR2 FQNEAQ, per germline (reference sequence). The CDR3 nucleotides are TGTGCCAGCAGCTTAGCCCCCGCTGGGGCCAGGAAAGGGGAGACCCAGTACTTC. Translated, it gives CASSLAPAGARKGETQYF.

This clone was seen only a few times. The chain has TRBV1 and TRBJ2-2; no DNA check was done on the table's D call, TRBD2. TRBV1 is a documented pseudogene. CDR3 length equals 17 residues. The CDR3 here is CTSSHPASGRYAGELFF. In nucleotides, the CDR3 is TGCACCAGCAGCCACCCAGCTAGCGGGAGATATGCCGGGGAGCTGTTTTTT.

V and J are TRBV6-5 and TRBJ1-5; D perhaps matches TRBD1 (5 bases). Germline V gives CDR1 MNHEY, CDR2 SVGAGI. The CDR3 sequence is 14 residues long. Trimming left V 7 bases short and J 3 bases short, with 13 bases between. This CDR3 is CASTTGGFNQPQHF. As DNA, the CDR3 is TGTGCCAGCACCACCGGGGGATTCAATCAGCCCCAGCATTTT.

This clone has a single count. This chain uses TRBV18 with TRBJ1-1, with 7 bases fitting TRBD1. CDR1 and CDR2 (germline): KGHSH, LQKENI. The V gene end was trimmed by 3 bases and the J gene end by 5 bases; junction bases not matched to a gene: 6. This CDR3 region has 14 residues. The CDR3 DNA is TGTGCCAGCTCACCGACAGGGAGTAATACTGAAGCTTTCTTT. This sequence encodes CASSPTGSNTEAFF.

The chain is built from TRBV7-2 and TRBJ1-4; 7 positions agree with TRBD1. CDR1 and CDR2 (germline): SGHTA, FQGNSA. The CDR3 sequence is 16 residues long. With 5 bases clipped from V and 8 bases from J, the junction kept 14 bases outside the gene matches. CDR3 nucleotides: TGTGCCAGCAGCCCGGGACCCGGACAGGTTAAAGAAAAACTGTTTTTT. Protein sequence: CASSPGPGQVKEKLFF.

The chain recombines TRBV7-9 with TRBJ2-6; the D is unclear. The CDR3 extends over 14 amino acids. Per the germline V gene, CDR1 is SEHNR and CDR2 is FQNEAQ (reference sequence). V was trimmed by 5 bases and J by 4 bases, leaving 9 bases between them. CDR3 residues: CASSIERGANVLTF. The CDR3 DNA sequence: TGTGCCAGCAGCATAGAGCGAGGGGCCAACGTCCTGACTTTC.

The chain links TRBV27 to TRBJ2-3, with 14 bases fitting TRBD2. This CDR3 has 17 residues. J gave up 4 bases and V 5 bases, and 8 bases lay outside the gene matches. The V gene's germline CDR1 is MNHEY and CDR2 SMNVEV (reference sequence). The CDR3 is CASSIYGTSGGPDTQYF. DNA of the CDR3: TGTGCCAGCAGTATCTATGGGACTAGCGGGGGTCCAGATACGCAGTATTTT.

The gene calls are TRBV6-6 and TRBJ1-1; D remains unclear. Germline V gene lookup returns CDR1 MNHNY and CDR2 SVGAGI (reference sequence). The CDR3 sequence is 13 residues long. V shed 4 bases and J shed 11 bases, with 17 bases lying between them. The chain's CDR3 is CASSSIQYFQAFF. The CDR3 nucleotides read TGTGCCAGCAGTTCCATACAGTATTTTCAGGCTTTCTTT.

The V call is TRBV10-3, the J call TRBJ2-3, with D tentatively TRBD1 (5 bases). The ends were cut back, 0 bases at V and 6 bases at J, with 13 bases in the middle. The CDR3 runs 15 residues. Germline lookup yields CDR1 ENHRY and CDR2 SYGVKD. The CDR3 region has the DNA TGTGCCATCAGTGAGTCCGGGCAGGGCTCCGATACGCAGTATTTT. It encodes CAISESGQGSDTQYF.

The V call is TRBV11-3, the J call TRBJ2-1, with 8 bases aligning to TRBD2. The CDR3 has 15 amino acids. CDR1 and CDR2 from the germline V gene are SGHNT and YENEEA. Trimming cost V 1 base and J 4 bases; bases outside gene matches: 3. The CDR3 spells CASSLATSGYNEQFF. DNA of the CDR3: TGTGCCAGCAGCTTAGCTACTAGCGGATACAATGAGCAGTTCTTC. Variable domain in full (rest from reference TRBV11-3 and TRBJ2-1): EAGVVQSPRYKIIEKKQPVAFWCNPISGHNTLYWYLQNLGQGPELLIRYENEEAVDDSQLPKDRFSAERLKGVDSTLKIQPAELGDSAVYLCASSLATSGYNEQFFGPGTRLTVL.

The CDR3 bases are TGTGCCAGCAGTTTGGGAGGGCCTGGCTACACCTTC. It translates to CASSLGGPGYTF. The genes are TRBV28 and TRBJ1-2, with D unclear. The V end was cut by 3 bases, the J end by 7 bases, with 9 bases between. The CDR3 is 12 residues long. Germline V gives CDR1 MDHEN, CDR2 SYDVKM.

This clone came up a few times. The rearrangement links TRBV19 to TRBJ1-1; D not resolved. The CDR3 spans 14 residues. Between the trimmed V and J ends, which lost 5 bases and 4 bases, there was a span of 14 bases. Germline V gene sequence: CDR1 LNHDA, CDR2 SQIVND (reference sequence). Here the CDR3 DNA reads TGTGCCAGTAGTCGGGAATTGTTGAGCACTGAAGCTTTCTTT. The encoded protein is CASSRELLSTEAFF.

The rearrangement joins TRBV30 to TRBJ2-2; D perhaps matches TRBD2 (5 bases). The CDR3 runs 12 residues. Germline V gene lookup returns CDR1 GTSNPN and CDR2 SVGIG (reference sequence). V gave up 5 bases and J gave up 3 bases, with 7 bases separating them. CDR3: CAWGRDTGELFF. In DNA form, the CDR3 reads TGTGCCTGGGGGCGGGACACCGGGGAGCTGTTTTTT.

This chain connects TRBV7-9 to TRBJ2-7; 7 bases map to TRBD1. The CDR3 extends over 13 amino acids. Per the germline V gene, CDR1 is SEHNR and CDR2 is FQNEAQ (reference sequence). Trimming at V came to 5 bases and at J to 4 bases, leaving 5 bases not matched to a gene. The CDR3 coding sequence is TGTGCCAGCAGCCCGGGACAGATATACGAGCAGTACTTC. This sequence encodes CASSPGQIYEQYF.

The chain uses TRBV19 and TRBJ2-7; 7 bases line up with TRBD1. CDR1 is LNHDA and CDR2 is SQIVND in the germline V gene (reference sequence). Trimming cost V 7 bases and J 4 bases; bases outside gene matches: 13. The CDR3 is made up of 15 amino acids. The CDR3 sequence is CASTANDRARYEQYF. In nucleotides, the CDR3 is TGTGCCAGTACCGCAAACGACAGGGCAAGATACGAGCAGTACTTC.

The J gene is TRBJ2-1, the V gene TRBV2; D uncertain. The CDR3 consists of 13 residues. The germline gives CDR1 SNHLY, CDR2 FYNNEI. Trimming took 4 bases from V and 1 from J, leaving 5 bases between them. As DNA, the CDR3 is TGTGCCAGCAGTGCGGTTTCCTACAATGAGCAGTTCTTC. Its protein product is CASSAVSYNEQFF.

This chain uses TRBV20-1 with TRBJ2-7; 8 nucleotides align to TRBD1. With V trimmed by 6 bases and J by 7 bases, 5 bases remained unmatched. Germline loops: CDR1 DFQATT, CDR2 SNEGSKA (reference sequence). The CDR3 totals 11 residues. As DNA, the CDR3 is TGCAGTGCCCCCGGGACAGGTGAGCAGTACTTC. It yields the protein CSAPGTGEQYF.

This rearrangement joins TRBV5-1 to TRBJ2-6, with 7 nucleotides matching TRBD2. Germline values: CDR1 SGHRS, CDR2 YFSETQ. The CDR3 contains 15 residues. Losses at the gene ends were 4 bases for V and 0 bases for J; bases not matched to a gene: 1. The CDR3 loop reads CASSGGGSGANVLTF. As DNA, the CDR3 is TGCGCCAGCAGCGGGGGGGGCTCTGGGGCCAACGTCCTGACTTTC.

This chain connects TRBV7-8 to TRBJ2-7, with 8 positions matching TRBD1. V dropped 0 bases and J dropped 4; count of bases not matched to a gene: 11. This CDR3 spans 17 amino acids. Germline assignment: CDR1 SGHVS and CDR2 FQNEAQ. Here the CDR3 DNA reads TGTGCCAGCAGCTTAGCTGGCAGGGGGCTAAGTCCTTACGAGCAGTACTTC. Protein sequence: CASSLAGRGLSPYEQYF.

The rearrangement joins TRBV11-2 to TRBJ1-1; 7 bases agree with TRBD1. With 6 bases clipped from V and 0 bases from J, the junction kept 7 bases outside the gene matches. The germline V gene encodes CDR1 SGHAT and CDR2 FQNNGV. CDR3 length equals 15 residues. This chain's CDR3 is CASRPLQGLNTEAFF. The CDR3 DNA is TGTGCCAGCAGGCCACTACAGGGGCTGAACACTGAAGCTTTCTTT.

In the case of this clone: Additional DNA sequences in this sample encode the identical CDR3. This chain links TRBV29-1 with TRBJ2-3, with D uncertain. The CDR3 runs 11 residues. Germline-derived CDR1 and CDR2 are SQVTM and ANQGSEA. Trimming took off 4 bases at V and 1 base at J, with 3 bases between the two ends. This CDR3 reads CSVAGTDTQYF. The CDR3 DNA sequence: TGCAGCGTTGCAGGCACAGATACGCAGTATTTT.

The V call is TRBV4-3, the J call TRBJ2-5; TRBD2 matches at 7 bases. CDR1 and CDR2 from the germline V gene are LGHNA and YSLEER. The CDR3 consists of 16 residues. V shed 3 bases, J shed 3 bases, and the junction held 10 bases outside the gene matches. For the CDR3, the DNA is TGCGCCAGCAGCCAGCACAAGGCTAGCGGCGAAGAGACCCAGTACTTC. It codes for CASSQHKASGEETQYF.

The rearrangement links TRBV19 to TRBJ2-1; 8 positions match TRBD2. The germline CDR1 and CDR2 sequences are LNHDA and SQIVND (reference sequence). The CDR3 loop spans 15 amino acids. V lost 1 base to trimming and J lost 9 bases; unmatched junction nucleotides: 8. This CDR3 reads CASSIAGSGIGEQFF. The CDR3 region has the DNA TGTGCCAGTAGTATAGCTGGTAGCGGGATAGGTGAGCAGTTCTTC.